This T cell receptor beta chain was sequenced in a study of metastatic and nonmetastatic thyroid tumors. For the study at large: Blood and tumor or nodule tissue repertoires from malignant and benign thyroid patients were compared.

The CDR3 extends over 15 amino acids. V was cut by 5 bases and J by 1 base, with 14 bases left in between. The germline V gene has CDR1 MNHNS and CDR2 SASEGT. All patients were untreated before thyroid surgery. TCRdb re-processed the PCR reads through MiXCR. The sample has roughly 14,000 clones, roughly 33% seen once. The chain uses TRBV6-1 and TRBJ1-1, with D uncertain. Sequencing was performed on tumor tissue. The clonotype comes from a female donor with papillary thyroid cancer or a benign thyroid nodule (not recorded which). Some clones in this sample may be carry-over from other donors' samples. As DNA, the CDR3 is TGTGCCAGCAGTCCAAGTCCCTTTGGGAACACTGAAGCTTTCTTT. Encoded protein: CASSPSPFGNTEAFF.